Below, 18 T cell receptor beta chains from the same sample are listed, as sequenced in a study of T cell responses to AZD1222 COVID-19 vaccine. Repertoires were generated with immunoSEQ multiplex PCR, while TCRdb's copy carries only in-frame clones and drops some. Among tens of thousands of clones listed, approximately 86% were seen once. Sequences were derived from peripheral blood, sampled on day 0 of AZD1222 vaccination. The receptor set was obtained from an adult in good health.

The gene calls are TRBV19 and TRBJ2-7; D possibly matches TRBD1 or TRBD2 (5 bases each). Germline V gene data show CDR1 as LNHDA and CDR2 as SQIVND (reference sequence). The CDR3 extends over 14 amino acids. The V gene lost 3 bases and the J gene lost 5 bases, with 14 bases spanning the gap. The CDR3 DNA reads TGTGCCAGTAGTATGGGGGACGGGGCGGACGAGCAGTACTTC. It specifies CASSMGDGADEQYF.

The rearrangement links TRBV29-1 to TRBJ1-1, with unresolved D. Germline values: CDR1 SQVTM, CDR2 ANQGSEA. V lost 0 bases and J 5 bases, leaving 16 bases between the germline ends. The CDR3 totals 15 residues. The CDR3 protein is CSVEDRSGGGTEAFF. The CDR3 nucleotides read TGCAGCGTTGAAGATCGATCAGGTGGAGGAACTGAAGCTTTCTTT.

The gene calls are TRBV19 and TRBJ1-1; D is unresolved. The ends were cut back, 1 base at V and 8 bases at J, with 11 bases in the middle. CDR1 and CDR2 from the germline V gene are LNHDA and SQIVND (reference sequence). The CDR3 sequence is 13 residues long. The CDR3 loop is CASSIGLSGEAFF. The CDR3 DNA follows: TGTGCCAGTAGTATAGGCCTGAGCGGAGAAGCTTTCTTT.

This clone was seen a handful of times. The chain combines TRBV28 with TRBJ2-2, with TRBD1 matching over 8 bases. The V segment lost 6 bases and the J segment 1 base; nucleotides outside the gene matches: 1. The V gene's germline CDR1 is MDHEN and CDR2 SYDVKM. The CDR3 runs to 14 residues. The chain's CDR3 is CASSDRGNTGELFF. The CDR3 coding sequence is TGTGCCAGCAGCGACAGGGGGAACACCGGGGAGCTGTTTTTT.

This chain links TRBV28 with TRBJ1-1, with D possibly being TRBD1 (5 bases). The V gene's germline CDR1 is MDHEN and CDR2 SYDVKM. This CDR3 comprises 11 residues. Trimming left V 3 bases short and J 10 bases short, with 9 bases between. The CDR3 DNA sequence: TGTGCCAGCAGTTTTGAGAGGGGAGCTTTCTTT. Its protein is CASSFERGAFF. The variable domain in full, with the rest retrieved from reference TRBV28 and TRBJ1-1, is DVKVTQSSRYLVKRTGEKVFLECVQDMDHENMFWYRQDPGLGLRLIYFSYDVKMKEKGDIPEGYSVSREKKERFSLILESASTNQTSMYLCASSFERGAFFGQGTRLTVV.

This clone was observed a few times. This chain joins TRBV19 and TRBJ2-7; no clear D gene. In germline, CDR1 is LNHDA, CDR2 SQIVND (reference sequence). The CDR3 loop spans 13 amino acids. The V gene lost 9 bases and the J gene lost 3 bases, with 15 bases spanning the gap. CDR3 coding DNA: TGTGCCAGAATACGGGTGACTTACTACGAGCAGTACTTC. Translating gives CARIRVTYYEQYF.

The chain recombines TRBV9 with TRBJ1-4, with a possible D match to TRBD1 (6 bases). The CDR3 consists of 15 residues. Per germline, CDR1 SGDLS and CDR2 YYNGEE. The V end lost 4 bases, the J end lost 4 bases, and 14 bases lay between the germline ends. The CDR3: CASSPRGGHNEKLFF. The CDR3 DNA is TGTGCCAGCAGCCCAAGGGGGGGGCATAATGAAAAACTGTTTTTT.

The chain combines TRBV5-1 with TRBJ2-5; D unresolved. The germline gives CDR1 SGHRS, CDR2 YFSETQ. The CDR3 is 12 amino acids. Trimming left V 7 bases short and J 2 bases short, with 9 bases between. This CDR3 reads CASGTAQETQYF. The CDR3 DNA sequence: TGCGCCAGCGGTACCGCTCAAGAGACCCAGTACTTC.

This clone was seen more than once but under ten times. The chain joins TRBV11-2 to TRBJ2-7; a possible D gene is TRBD2 (6 bases). Trimming pared 6 bases from V and 3 bases from J, leaving 12 bases between. The CDR3 has 13 residues. Germline V gene lookup returns CDR1 SGHAT and CDR2 FQNNGV. The CDR3, as DNA: TGTGCCAGCAGGGGAGGACGCCTCTACGAGCAGTACTTC. Translating gives CASRGGRLYEQYF.

The rearrangement joins TRBV6-2 or TRBV6-3 to TRBJ2-3; D gene uncertain. CDR1 and CDR2 from the germline V gene are MNHEY and SVGEGT. The V gene lost 6 bases and the J gene lost 6 bases, with 7 bases spanning the gap. The CDR3 has 11 residues. The CDR3 bases are TGTGCCAGCAGCAATTCGGATACGCAGTATTTT. This encodes CASSNSDTQYF.

The chain recombines TRBV28 with TRBJ1-6; D might be TRBD1 (6 bases). CDR1 MDHEN and CDR2 SYDVKM come from the germline V gene. Deletions cut 6 bases from V and 4 bases from J, with 13 bases between. This CDR3 is built from 15 residues. The CDR3 reads CASRAGQLYNSPLHF. As DNA, the CDR3 is TGTGCCAGCAGAGCCGGACAGCTGTATAATTCACCCCTCCACTTT.

The chain carries TRBV10-2 and TRBJ2-2, with TRBD2 matching 8 bases. V was clipped by 4 bases and J by 0 bases; unmatched bases: 4. The CDR3 has 16 residues. The germline V gene encodes CDR1 WSHSY and CDR2 SAAADI. The CDR3 sequence is CASSGPGLANTGELFF. As DNA, the CDR3 is TGCGCCAGCAGTGGACCGGGACTAGCGAACACCGGGGAGCTGTTTTTT.

V usage is TRBV19 and J usage is TRBJ1-2; 9 bases map to TRBD1. The length of the CDR3 is 16 residues. Germline V lookup: CDR1 LNHDA, CDR2 SQIVND (reference sequence). Trimming removed 5 bases from V and 4 bases from J; junction bases left unmatched: 11. The CDR3 coding sequence is TGTGCCAGTAGTGTGTCCGGGACAGGGTTCTCCTATGGCTACACCTTC. Translating gives CASSVSGTGFSYGYTF.

V gene TRBV7-2 combines with J gene TRBJ2-3, with D possibly matching TRBD1 (5 bases). V gave up 1 base and J gave up 1 base, with 12 bases separating them. This CDR3 is built from 16 residues. Germline lookup yields CDR1 SGHTA and CDR2 FQGNSA. CDR3 nucleotide sequence: TGTGCCAGCAGCTTAGTTTGGAGCAGGGGCACAGATACGCAGTATTTT. It specifies CASSLVWSRGTDTQYF.

The V and J genes are TRBV28 and TRBJ2-3, with D uncertain. V was clipped by 4 bases and J by 0 bases, with 14 bases between them. CDR1 is MDHEN, CDR2 SYDVKM, per germline. CDR3 length: 16 amino acids. CDR3 coding DNA: TGTGCCAGCAGTTCTCCAGCTGGAACTAGCACAGATACGCAGTATTTT. This translates into CASSSPAGTSTDTQYF.

This clone was seen more than once but under ten times. The rearrangement joins TRBV2 to TRBJ1-2, with TRBD1 matching over 8 bases. This CDR3 comprises 13 residues. V shed 6 bases and J 2 bases; nucleotides not matched to a gene: 2. Germline loops: CDR1 SNHLY, CDR2 FYNNEI. This CDR3 reads CASRQGANYGYTF. The CDR3 DNA is TGTGCCAGCAGGCAGGGGGCCAACTATGGCTACACCTTC.

The genes are TRBV6-5 and TRBJ1-2; 7 bases are a match to TRBD1. CDR1 is MNHEY, CDR2 SVGAGI, per germline. The CDR3 has 14 amino acids. The V gene end was trimmed by 7 bases and the J gene end by 7 bases; junction bases not matched to a gene: 12. CDR3 sequence: CASTPDRVGTGYTF. CDR3 sequence (DNA): TGTGCCAGCACACCCGACAGGGTAGGAACTGGCTACACCTTC.

The chain couples TRBV5-6 to TRBJ1-1; 9 nucleotides match TRBD1. Germline CDR1 reads SGHDT; CDR2 reads YYEEEE. The CDR3 is 16 residues long. Trimming cost V 4 bases and J 4 bases; bases outside gene matches: 11. For the CDR3, the DNA is TGTGCCAGCAGCGAACCGGGACAGGGATTAGGCACTGAAGCTTTCTTT. Its translation: CASSEPGQGLGTEAFF.